A single sample gave rise to the 10 T cell receptor beta chains below, sequenced in a study of T cell responses to AZD1222 COVID-19 vaccine (dated by TCRdb to about 2021). Taken with the paper, the label for time point translates to: baseline before first vaccination. Library prep was done by the immunoSEQ multiplex PCR assay. TCRdb took over this immuneACCESS table, retaining in-frame rearrangements with V and J assigned. Such tables are incomplete; in checked studies, under half of the missing clones stem from an unresolved V gene, and the remainder is unexplained. This sample has 100,000 to 120,000 clones in its table, and about four fifths of those were observed once. The ten top clones hold roughly 4.5% of the sample. Sequencing used peripheral blood, obtained on day 0 of AZD1222 vaccination. The receptors were gathered from an adult in good health.

The V and J genes are TRBV30 and TRBJ1-4; 9 positions match TRBD1. J gave up 4 bases and V 5 bases, and 2 bases lay outside the gene matches. Germline CDR1 and CDR2: GTSNPN and SVGIG (reference sequence). The CDR3 covers 13 residues. The CDR3 DNA reads TGTGCCTGGGACAGGGGGTATAATGAAAAACTGTTTTTT. Amino acid sequence: CAWDRGYNEKLFF.

The chain employs TRBV3-1 (or the pseudogene TRBV3-2) and TRBJ2-2, with D possibly being TRBD2 (6 bases). The CDR3 length is 12 residues. The V gene lost 8 bases and the J gene lost 4 bases, with 8 bases spanning the gap. Germline V CDR1 and CDR2: LGHDT, YNNKEL (reference sequence). This CDR3 reads CASGSGTGELFF. The CDR3 nucleotides read TGTGCCAGCGGTAGCGGCACCGGGGAGCTGTTTTTT.

This sequence joins TRBV5-1 and TRBJ2-1; possibly TRBD2 for D (5 bases). Germline V gives CDR1 SGHRS, CDR2 YFSETQ. The CDR3 runs 15 residues. With 5 bases removed from V and 10 bases from J, the gap between germline ends came to 22 bases. The CDR3 DNA follows: TGCGCCAGCAGACTGACGCTAGCCGTAGACGGGGAGCAGTTCTTC. Translated: CASRLTLAVDGEQFF.

The chain joins TRBV6-5 to TRBJ1-2; 9 bases are a match to TRBD1. CDR1 is MNHEY and CDR2 is SVGAGI in the germline V gene. Unmatched junction bases numbered 10, after V lost 10 bases and J lost 7 bases. The CDR3 sequence is 13 residues long. CDR3 coding DNA: TGTGCCATCACTCCGGGACAGGGACGTGGCTACACCTTC. Translation: CAITPGQGRGYTF.

V and J are TRBV5-5 and TRBJ2-7; no definite D call. CDR1 and CDR2 from the germline V gene are SGHKS and YYEKEE (reference sequence). This CDR3 has 13 amino acids. Trimming shortened V by 5 bases and J by 1 base, and 10 bases separated the two germline ends. The CDR3 region is CASSSDVSYEQYF. The DNA of the CDR3 is TGTGCCAGCAGTTCGGACGTTTCCTACGAGCAGTACTTC. The whole variable domain, filled in from reference TRBV5-5 and TRBJ2-7, reads DAGVTQSPTHLIKTRGQQVTLRCSPISGHKSVSWYQQVLGQGPQFIFQYYEKEERGRGNFPDRFSARQFPNYSSELNVNALLLGDSALYLCASSSDVSYEQYFGPGTRLTVT.

V is TRBV27 and J is TRBJ1-2, with 7 bases aligning to TRBD1. V shed 3 bases, J shed 3 bases, and the junction held 13 bases outside the gene matches. The CDR3 sequence is 17 residues long. Germline CDR1 and CDR2: MNHEY and SMNVEV (reference sequence). The CDR3 sequence: CASSFLGQVLIDYGYTF. The DNA for the CDR3 is TGTGCCAGCAGTTTCCTCGGACAGGTCCTAATTGACTATGGCTACACCTTC.

The rearrangement uses TRBV21-1 and TRBJ1-2; the table's D call TRBD1 went unverified against the DNA. TRBV21-1 is listed as a pseudogene. The CDR3 runs to 15 residues. CDR3 loop: CASTSKGTTNYGYTF. The CDR3 bases are TGTGCCAGCACCTCAAAAGGGACAACCAACTATGGCTACACCTTC.

The rearrangement joins TRBV28 to TRBJ1-2; D is perhaps TRBD1 (5 bases). CDR3 length equals 15 residues. Trimming left V 6 bases short and J 7 bases short, with 21 bases between. The germline CDR1 and CDR2 sequences are MDHEN and SYDVKM. The CDR3 DNA reads as TGTGCCAGCAGGCCCTCGGAGGGGAGCGTCCGTGGCTACACCTTC. Residues: CASRPSEGSVRGYTF.

This clone is a singleton in its sample. The chain recombines TRBV14 with TRBJ2-5, with a tentative D call TRBD1 (5 bases). CDR3 length: 14 residues. Germline lookup yields CDR1 SGHDN and CDR2 FVKESK. Trimming took off 5 bases at V and 4 bases at J, with 14 bases between the two ends. The CDR3 coding sequence is TGTGCCAGCAGCTTCCAGGGAAGGGGAGAGACCCAGTACTTC. This translates into CASSFQGRGETQYF.

The chain recombines TRBV2 with TRBJ1-5; D uncertain. CDR1 and CDR2 from the germline V gene are SNHLY and FYNNEI. The CDR3 is made up of 15 amino acids. Between the trimmed V and J ends, which lost 3 bases and 5 bases, there was a span of 14 bases. CDR3: CASSDSWEGHQPQHF. In DNA, the CDR3 is TGTGCCAGCAGTGATAGTTGGGAAGGGCATCAGCCCCAGCATTTT. The whole variable domain, filled in from reference TRBV2 and TRBJ1-5, reads EPEVTQTPSHQVTQMGQEVILRCVPISNHLYFYWYRQILGQKVEFLVSFYNNEISEKSEIFDDQFSVERPDGSNFTLKIRSTKLEDSAMYFCASSDSWEGHQPQHFGDGTRLSIL.